This T cell receptor (beta chain) was found in a study of cytomegalovirus exposure and HLA in healthy donors. Study outcomes and limitations: Across donors, most TCRs were seen rarely, yet some public ones were widespread.

In regard to this clone: Antigen specificity is unknown.

TCRdb keeps only in-frame clones here, not all; method: immunoSEQ multiplex PCR. Of tens of thousands of clones in the sample, around 95% are singletons; the top ten hold about 0.63%. The germline V gene has CDR1 MNHEY and CDR2 SMNVEV (reference sequence). Losses at the gene ends were 3 bases for V and 8 bases for J; bases not matched to a gene: 5. CDR3 length equals 13 residues. The chain uses TRBV27 and TRBJ1-1, with 8 bases lining up with TRBD1. The receptor was derived from a woman aged 18-29 years in good health and CMV-seronegative. The sequencing input was PBMCs. The CDR3 loop is CASSFLRDREAFF. CDR3 nucleotide sequence: TGTGCCAGCAGTTTTCTCCGGGACAGGGAAGCTTTCTTT.